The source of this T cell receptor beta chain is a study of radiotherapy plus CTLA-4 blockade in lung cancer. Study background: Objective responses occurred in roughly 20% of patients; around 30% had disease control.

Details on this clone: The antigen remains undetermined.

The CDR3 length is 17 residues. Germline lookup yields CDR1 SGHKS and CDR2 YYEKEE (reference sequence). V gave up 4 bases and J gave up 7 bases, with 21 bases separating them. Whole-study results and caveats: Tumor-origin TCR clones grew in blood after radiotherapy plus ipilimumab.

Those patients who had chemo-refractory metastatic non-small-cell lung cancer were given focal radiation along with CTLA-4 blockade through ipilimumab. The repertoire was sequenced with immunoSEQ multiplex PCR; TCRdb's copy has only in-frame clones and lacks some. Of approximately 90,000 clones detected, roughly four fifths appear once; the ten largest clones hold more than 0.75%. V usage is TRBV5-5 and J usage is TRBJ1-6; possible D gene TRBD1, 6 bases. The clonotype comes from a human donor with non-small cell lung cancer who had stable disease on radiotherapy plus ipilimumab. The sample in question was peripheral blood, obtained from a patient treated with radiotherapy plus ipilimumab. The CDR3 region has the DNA TGTGCCAGCAGCCCGGGGGTCCCGGGACAATGGAATTCACCCCTCCACTTT. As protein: CASSPGVPGQWNSPLHF.